The T cell receptor beta chain under discussion was sequenced for a study of T cell responses to AZD1222 COVID-19 vaccine (dated by TCRdb to the early 2020s). At the level of the whole study: A total of 233 trial participants underwent TCR sequencing, of whom 200 to 220 received two doses of AZD1222 and about 26 received two doses of the MenACWY control vaccine. Enrollment into the trials was organized by age into subgroups of 18-55, 56-69 and 70-plus years, and those subgroups contained approximately 160, 26 and 62 TCR-sequenced participants, respectively. Here is what the overall study found, with its caveats: Participants were mostly white British, with more females than males. The authors suggested clonal diversity may have been underestimated. Because no samples from the day 14 peak response were available, repertoires could be characterized only after the peak T cell response. The vaccine-associated CD4 TCRs covered the entire spike protein, and the dominant responses fell in regions 160-218 and 743-854. The 56-69-year group was small, and its depth increase did not reach significance, likely because of low power. A significant rise in spike-specific TCR breadth and depth was observed after two AZD1222 doses relative to day 0 and relative to MenACWY recipients. Epitopes outside the regions mutated in the B.1.351 and B.1.1.7 variants were reportedly recognized by nearly half of the unique spike-specific TCRs. Conclusions about previously exposed vaccinees are limited, since just six or seven AZD1222 recipients were seropositive for SARS-CoV-2 at baseline.

In the paper's terms, the time point label means: about 28 days (+/-7) after the second vaccine dose. AZD1222 recipients with second doses at about 4 weeks or about 12 weeks were pooled, because spike-specific TCR depth and breadth did not differ between schedules. Vaccinee samples were obtained from the UK trials COV001 and COV002, which included a single-blind randomized controlled phase 2/3 trial of AZD1222 (ChAdOx1 nCoV-19) in healthy adults. For TCRbeta chain sequencing, PBMC samples from trial participants were taken at day 0 and at day 28 after the second dose. Relative to germline, V is 2 bases shorter and J is 0 bases shorter, with 12 bases between their ends. CDR1 and CDR2, looked up from the germline V gene, are SGDLS and YYNGEE. There are 17 amino acids in the CDR3, from cysteine to phenylalanine inclusive. Only CDR3 DNA is held: 51 bases, read in frame from base 1. As concerns this clone: The clone's antigen remains unknown. The input lacks base qualities; no much larger clone sits a single base away.

The CDR3 regions of human TCRbeta chains were analyzed by immunosequencing. The authors processed their data as follows. Repertoire TCRs were checked for matches against a reference library of SARS-CoV-2-specific TCRs that had been generated using the MIRA antigen-specificity platform. Breadth meant the fraction of unique TCRs that were SARS-CoV-2-associated, whereas depth meant the fraction of total T cells that were SARS-CoV-2-associated. Using the MIRA data, each spike-specific TCR was mapped to the spike region that the TCR reacts to and placed in a CD4 or CD8 class. Log10-transformed breadth and depth values were compared by one-way ANOVA with Sidak's multiple comparisons tests. TCRdb re-hosts the immuneACCESS table, in-frame sequences only. Its copies lack some clones; in the studies checked, an unresolved V gene accounts for under half of them, and the cause for the rest is not known. From that table come the V and J calls and clone size; the DNA was used to work out D and trimming. The sample data list roughly 180,000 clones, and roughly 91% of these were observed just once. The leading ten clones occupy around 1.9% of the sample.

The clonotype comes from an adult who received the AZD1222 COVID-19 vaccine. The specimen comprised peripheral blood, sampled 28 days after the second AZD1222 dose. The rearrangement combines TRBV9 with TRBJ2-6; D gene: possibly TRBD1, on 6 matching bases. The CDR3 protein sequence reads: CASSVTGMLSGANVLTF. The nucleotides read TGTGCCAGCAGCGTGACAGGCATGCTCTCTGGGGCCAACGTCCTGACTTTC.